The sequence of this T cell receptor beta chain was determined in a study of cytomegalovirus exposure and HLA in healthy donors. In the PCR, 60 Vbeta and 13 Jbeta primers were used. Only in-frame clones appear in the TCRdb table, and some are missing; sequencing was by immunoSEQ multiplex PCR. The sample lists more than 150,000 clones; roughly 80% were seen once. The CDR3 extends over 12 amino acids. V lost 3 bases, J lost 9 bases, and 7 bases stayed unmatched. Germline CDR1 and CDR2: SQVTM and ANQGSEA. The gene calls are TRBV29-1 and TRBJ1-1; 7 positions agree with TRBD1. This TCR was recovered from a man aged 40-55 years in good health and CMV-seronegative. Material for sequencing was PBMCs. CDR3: CSVDLQGTQAFF. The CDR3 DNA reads TGCAGCGTTGATCTACAGGGGACCCAAGCTTTCTTT.